Here is one TCR beta chain with its context. No antigen is known for it. The data stem from a study of response to subunit inactivated influenza vaccine. Study conclusions and caveats: Each seasonal influenza vaccination recruits few new T cells, the authors suggested.

Trimming cost V 1 base and J 0 bases, with 21 bases left between them. Germline V CDR1 and CDR2: SGHAT, FQDESV (reference sequence). The CDR3 loop spans 19 amino acids. TCRdb itself ran the RT-PCR reads through MiXCR, one entry per CDR3 protein. Of 650,000 to 800,000 distinct CDR3 sequences in the sample, about 15% were seen once. This chain links TRBV11-1 with TRBJ1-1; tentative D call: TRBD1 (5 bases). The sequence was obtained from a middle-aged man who received an inactivated influenza vaccine. Sample: PBMCs from blood, taken less than 15 days before vaccination. The CDR3 here is CASSLGGRALTKLNTEAFF. The CDR3 coding sequence is TGTGCCAGCAGCTTAGGTGGCAGGGCGCTAACTAAATTGAACACTGAAGCTTTCTTT.